Shown below are 2 T cell receptor beta chains from a single sample sequenced in a study of blood T cell repertoires in COVID-19. Only in-frame clones appear in the TCRdb table, and some are missing; sequencing was by immunoSEQ multiplex PCR. Here the sample spans about 23,000 clones, about 90% being singletons. Sequencing was carried out using peripheral blood. Source of these receptors: a man between 65 and 80 years old in a cohort sampled during active COVID-19.

The chain is built from TRBV24-1 and TRBJ2-3; D gene uncertain. CDR1 is KGHDR and CDR2 is SFDVKD in the germline V gene. V was clipped by 4 bases and J by 2 bases, with 6 bases between them. The CDR3 has 13 residues. CDR3 residues: CATSDSVTDTQYF. The CDR3 DNA reads TGTGCCACCAGTGACTCGGTCACAGATACGCAGTATTTT.

The gene calls are TRBV28 and TRBJ1-3, with 10 nucleotides matching TRBD1. There are 17 residues in the CDR3. V shed 2 bases, J shed 1 base, and the junction held 5 bases outside the gene matches. Germline-derived CDR1 and CDR2 are MDHEN and SYDVKM. The CDR3 sequence: CASSLDRGQSSGNTIYF. CDR3 bases: TGTGCCAGCAGTTTAGACAGGGGGCAAAGTTCTGGAAACACCATATATTTT. Filled out from reference TRBV28 and TRBJ1-3, the complete variable domain reads DVKVTQSSRYLVKRTGEKVFLECVQDMDHENMFWYRQDPGLGLRLIYFSYDVKMKEKGDIPEGYSVSREKKERFSLILESASTNQTSMYLCASSLDRGQSSGNTIYFGEGSWLTVV.